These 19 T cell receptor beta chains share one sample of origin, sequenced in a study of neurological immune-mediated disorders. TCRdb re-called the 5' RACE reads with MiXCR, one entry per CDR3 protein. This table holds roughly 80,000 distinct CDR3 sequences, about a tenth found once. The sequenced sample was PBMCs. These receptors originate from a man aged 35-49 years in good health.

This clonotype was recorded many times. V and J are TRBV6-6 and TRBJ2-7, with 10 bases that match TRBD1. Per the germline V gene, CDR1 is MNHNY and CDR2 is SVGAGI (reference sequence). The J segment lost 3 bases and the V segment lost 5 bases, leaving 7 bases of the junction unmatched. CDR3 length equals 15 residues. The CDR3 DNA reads TGTGCCAGCAGTAACCCCCGGGACAGGGGCTACGAGCAGTACTTC. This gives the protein CASSNPRDRGYEQYF.

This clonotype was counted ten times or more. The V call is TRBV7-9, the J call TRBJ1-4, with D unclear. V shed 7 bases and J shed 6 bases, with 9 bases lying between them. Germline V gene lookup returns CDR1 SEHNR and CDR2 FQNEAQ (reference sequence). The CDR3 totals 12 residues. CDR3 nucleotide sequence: TGTGCCAGCACCCCAGTGGATGAAAAACTGTTTTTT. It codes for CASTPVDEKLFF.

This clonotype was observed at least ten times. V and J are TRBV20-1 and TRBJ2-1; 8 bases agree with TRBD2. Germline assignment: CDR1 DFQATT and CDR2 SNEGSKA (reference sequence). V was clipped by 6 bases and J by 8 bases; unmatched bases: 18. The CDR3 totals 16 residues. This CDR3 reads CSALARTGSGKDEQFF. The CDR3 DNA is TGCAGTGCACTGGCTAGAACGGGTAGCGGGAAAGATGAGCAGTTCTTC.

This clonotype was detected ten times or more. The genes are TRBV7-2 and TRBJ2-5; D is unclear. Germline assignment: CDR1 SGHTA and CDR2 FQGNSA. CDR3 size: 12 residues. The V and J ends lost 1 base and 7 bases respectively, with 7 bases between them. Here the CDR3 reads CASSLEVGTQYF. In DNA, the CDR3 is TGTGCCAGCAGCTTAGAAGTCGGGACCCAGTACTTC.

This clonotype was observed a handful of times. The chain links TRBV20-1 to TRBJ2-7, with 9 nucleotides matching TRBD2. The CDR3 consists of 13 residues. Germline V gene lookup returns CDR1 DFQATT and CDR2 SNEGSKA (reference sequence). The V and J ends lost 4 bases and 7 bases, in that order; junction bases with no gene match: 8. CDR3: CSANLAGDREQYF. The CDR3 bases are TGCAGTGCTAACTTAGCGGGAGACAGGGAGCAGTACTTC.

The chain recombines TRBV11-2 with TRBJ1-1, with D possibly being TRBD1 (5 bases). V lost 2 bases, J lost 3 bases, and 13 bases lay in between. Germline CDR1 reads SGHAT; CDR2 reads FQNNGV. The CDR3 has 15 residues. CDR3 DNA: TGTGCCAGCAGCTTAATTAGGGGAGTTGACACTGAAGCTTTCTTT. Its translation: CASSLIRGVDTEAFF.

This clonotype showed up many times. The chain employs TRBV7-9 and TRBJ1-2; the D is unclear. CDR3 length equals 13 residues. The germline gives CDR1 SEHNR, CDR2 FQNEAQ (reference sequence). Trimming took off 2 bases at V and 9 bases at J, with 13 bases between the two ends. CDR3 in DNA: TGTGCCAGCAGCTTATCACAGACTCGGAGCTACACCTTC. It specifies CASSLSQTRSYTF.

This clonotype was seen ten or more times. The CDR3 sequence is CASLGVAGHERNEQFF. For the CDR3, the DNA is TGTGCCAGCCTTGGGGTGGCGGGCCACGAAAGAAATGAGCAGTTCTTC. This chain links TRBV7-9 with TRBJ2-1, with a weak D call TRBD2 (5 bases). There are 16 residues in the CDR3. V was cut by 8 bases and J by 7 bases, with 24 bases left in between. In germline, CDR1 is SEHNR, CDR2 FQNEAQ (reference sequence).

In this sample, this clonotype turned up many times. Written as DNA, the CDR3 is TGCGCCAGCAGCTTCTTCGGGGGAGGCGGGGAGCTGTTTTTT. This sequence encodes CASSFFGGGGELFF. The chain recombines TRBV5-1 with TRBJ2-2, with a weak D call TRBD2 (6 bases). V lost 2 bases, J lost 7 bases, and 12 bases lay in between. The germline V gene has CDR1 SGHRS and CDR2 YFSETQ. The CDR3 has 14 amino acids.

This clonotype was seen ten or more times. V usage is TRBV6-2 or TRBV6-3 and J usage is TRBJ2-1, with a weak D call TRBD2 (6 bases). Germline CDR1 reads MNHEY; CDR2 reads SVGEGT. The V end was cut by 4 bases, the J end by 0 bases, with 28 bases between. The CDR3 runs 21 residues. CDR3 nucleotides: TGTGCCAGCAGTTCCCTCGGATCCGGGACCTCCGGGGGACGCTCCTACAATGAGCAGTTCTTC. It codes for CASSSLGSGTSGGRSYNEQFF.

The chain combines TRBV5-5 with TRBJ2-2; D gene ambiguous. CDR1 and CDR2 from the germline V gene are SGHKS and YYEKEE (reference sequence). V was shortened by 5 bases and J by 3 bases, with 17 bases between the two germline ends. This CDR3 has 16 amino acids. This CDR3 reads CASRAQVGSDTGELFF. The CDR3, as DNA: TGTGCCAGCAGGGCCCAGGTAGGATCGGACACCGGGGAGCTGTTTTTT.

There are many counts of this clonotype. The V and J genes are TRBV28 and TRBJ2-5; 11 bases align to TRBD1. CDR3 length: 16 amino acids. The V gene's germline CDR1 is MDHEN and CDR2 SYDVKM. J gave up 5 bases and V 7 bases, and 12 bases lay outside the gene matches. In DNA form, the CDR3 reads TGTGCCAGCATCCCTCTGGACAGGGGGCGACCGGAGACCCAGTACTTC. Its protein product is CASIPLDRGRPETQYF.

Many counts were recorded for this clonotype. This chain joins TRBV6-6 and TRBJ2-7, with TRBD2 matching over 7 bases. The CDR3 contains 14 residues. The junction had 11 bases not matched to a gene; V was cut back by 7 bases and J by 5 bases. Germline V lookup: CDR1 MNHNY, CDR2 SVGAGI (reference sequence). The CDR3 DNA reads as TGTGCCAGCACCTATACCGGGACTAAAAACGAGCAGTACTTC. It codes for CASTYTGTKNEQYF.

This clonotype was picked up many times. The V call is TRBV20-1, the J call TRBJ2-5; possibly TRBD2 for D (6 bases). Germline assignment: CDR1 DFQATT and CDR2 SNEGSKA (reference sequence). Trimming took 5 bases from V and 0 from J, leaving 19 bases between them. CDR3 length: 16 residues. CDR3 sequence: CSAYMPGLSYQETQYF. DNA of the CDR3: TGCAGTGCTTATATGCCGGGACTTTCGTACCAAGAGACCCAGTACTTC.

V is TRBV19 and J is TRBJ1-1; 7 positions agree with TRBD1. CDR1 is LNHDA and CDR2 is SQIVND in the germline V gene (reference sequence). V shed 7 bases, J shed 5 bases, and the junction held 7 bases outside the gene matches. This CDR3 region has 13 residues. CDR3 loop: CASNRGSGTEAFF. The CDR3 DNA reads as TGTGCCAGTAACAGGGGAAGCGGGACTGAAGCTTTCTTT.

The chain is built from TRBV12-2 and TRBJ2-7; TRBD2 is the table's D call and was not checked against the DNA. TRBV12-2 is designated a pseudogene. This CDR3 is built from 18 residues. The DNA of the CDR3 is TGTGCTACAAACCACTGCGGGCTAGCGGGAGGGCCATCCTACGAGCAGTACTTC. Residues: CATNHCGLAGGPSYEQYF.

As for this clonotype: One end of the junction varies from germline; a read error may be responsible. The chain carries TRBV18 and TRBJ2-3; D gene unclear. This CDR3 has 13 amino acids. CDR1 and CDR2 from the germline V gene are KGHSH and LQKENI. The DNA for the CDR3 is TGTTCCAGCTCGTATTCGAGCGCAGATACCCAGTATTTT. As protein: CSSSYSSADTQYF.

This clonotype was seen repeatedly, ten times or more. CDR3 sequence reads: CASGGYEQYF. The CDR3, as DNA: TGTGCCTCCGGGGGGTACGAGCAGTACTTC. J is TRBJ2-7 and V is TRBV7-9, with 7 bases that match TRBD2. With V trimmed by 11 bases and J by 4 bases, 2 bases remained unmatched. Germline CDR1 and CDR2: SEHNR and FQNEAQ (reference sequence). This CDR3 region has 10 residues.

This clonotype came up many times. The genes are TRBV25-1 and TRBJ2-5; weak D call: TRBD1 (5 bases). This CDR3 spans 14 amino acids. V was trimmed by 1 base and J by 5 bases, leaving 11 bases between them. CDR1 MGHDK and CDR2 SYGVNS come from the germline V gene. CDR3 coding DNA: TGTGCCAGCAGTGAATTCAGGGTTTGGGAGACCCAGTACTTC. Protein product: CASSEFRVWETQYF.